These 13 T cell receptor beta chains came from one sample sequenced in a study of blood T cell repertoires in COVID-19. Assay used: immunoSEQ multiplex PCR; TCRdb lists only in-frame clones, some missing. The sample includes 200,000 or so clones, around 85% of them seen just once. The material sequenced was PBMCs or T cells enriched from blood (not recorded which). The receptors derive from a woman aged 40 to 55 with acute COVID-19.

This chain joins TRBV28 and TRBJ2-1; D might be TRBD2 (6 bases). The CDR3 totals 15 residues. Germline values: CDR1 MDHEN, CDR2 SYDVKM. V was cut by 6 bases and J by 9 bases, with 21 bases left in between. CDR3: CASRPTGGAIGEQFF. The CDR3 DNA follows: TGTGCCAGCAGACCTACTGGCGGGGCCATCGGTGAGCAGTTCTTC.

The V gene is TRBV6-7, the J gene TRBJ1-5; 11 bases line up with TRBD1. TRBV6-7 is known as an ORF, though its function is uncertain. The length of the CDR3 is 16 residues. Trimming at V came to 4 bases and at J to 7 bases, leaving 9 bases not matched to a gene. CDR3 loop: CASSSKDRGQGQPQHF. CDR3 nucleotides: TGTGCCAGCAGTTCAAAGGACAGGGGGCAAGGACAGCCCCAGCATTTT.

The rearrangement links TRBV27 to TRBJ2-6; 9 nucleotides agree with TRBD1. Germline values: CDR1 MNHEY, CDR2 SMNVEV (reference sequence). The CDR3 is made up of 19 amino acids. V shed 3 bases and J 0 bases; nucleotides not matched to a gene: 9. The CDR3 sequence is CASSFPGQGTLSGANVLTF. CDR3 DNA sequence: TGTGCCAGCAGTTTCCCCGGACAGGGGACTCTCTCTGGGGCCAACGTCCTGACTTTC.

This clone has more than one count but fewer than ten. The J gene is TRBJ1-1, the V gene TRBV6-2 or TRBV6-3; D unclear. The CDR3 is 12 amino acids. The V gene lost 0 bases and the J gene lost 7 bases, with 6 bases spanning the gap. Germline CDR1 MNHEY, CDR2 SVGEGT. For the CDR3, the DNA is TGTGCCAGCAGTTACTCGAGGGATGAAGCTTTCTTT. It specifies CASSYSRDEAFF.

This clone was counted a single time. This sequence joins TRBV5-1 and TRBJ1-3, with 7 bases that match TRBD1. The trim removed 5 bases at V and 0 bases at J, leaving 2 bases unmatched. The CDR3 loop spans 14 amino acids. Germline V lookup: CDR1 SGHRS, CDR2 YFSETQ. CDR3: CASRRDSSGNTIYF. The CDR3 DNA reads as TGCGCCAGCAGGCGGGACAGCTCTGGAAACACCATATATTTT.

The V gene is TRBV6-5, the J gene TRBJ2-2, with TRBD1 matching 10 bases. The CDR3 covers 15 residues. J lost 7 bases, V lost 11 bases, and 13 bases had no gene match. Germline V CDR1 and CDR2: MNHEY, SVGAGI. For the CDR3, the DNA is TGTGCCTGCCGGGCGGGGACAGGGGAGGTCGGGGAGCTGTTTTTT. This gives the protein CACRAGTGEVGELFF.

The chain employs TRBV19 and TRBJ2-1; 13 bases align to TRBD2. This CDR3 is 15 amino acids long. V shed 6 bases and J 12 bases; nucleotides not matched to a gene: 11. CDR1 is LNHDA, CDR2 SQIVND, per germline (reference sequence). The CDR3 sequence is CASSKDRRLAGGQFF. In DNA, the CDR3 is TGTGCCAGTAGCAAAGACAGGAGACTAGCGGGGGGGCAGTTCTTC.

V and J are TRBV18 and TRBJ2-1; tentative D call: TRBD2 (6 bases). V was trimmed by 3 bases and J by 4 bases, leaving 16 bases between them. Per the germline V gene, CDR1 is KGHSH and CDR2 is LQKENI. This CDR3 has 16 amino acids. CDR3 nucleotides: TGTGCCAGCTCACCGTATAACGGGAGTCGGTACAATGAGCAGTTCTTC. Encoded protein: CASSPYNGSRYNEQFF.

This chain connects TRBV6-6 to TRBJ1-1; TRBD1 matches at 7 bases. After removal of 4 bases from V and 0 bases from J, the junction contained 8 bases not matched to a gene. From germline, CDR1 is MNHNY and CDR2 SVGAGI (reference sequence). This CDR3 has 16 amino acids. Here the CDR3 reads CASSSSLQGLNTEAFF. The CDR3 DNA reads as TGTGCCAGCAGTTCTTCCTTACAGGGGCTGAACACTGAAGCTTTCTTT.

The genes are TRBV3-1 (or the pseudogene TRBV3-2) and TRBJ1-5; D is uncertain. CDR3 size: 14 residues. The germline gives CDR1 LGHDT, CDR2 YNNKEL (reference sequence). Trimming pared 6 bases from V and 1 base from J, leaving 10 bases between. As DNA, the CDR3 is TGTGCCAGCAGTTACAGTCTGAGCAATCAGCCCCAGCATTTT. Translation gives CASSYSLSNQPQHF.

The J gene is TRBJ2-5, the V gene TRBV18; a possible D gene is TRBD1 (6 bases). The CDR3 spans 16 residues. Germline values: CDR1 KGHSH, CDR2 LQKENI. Trimming left V 5 bases short and J 5 bases short, with 21 bases between. CDR3 in amino acids: CASSTGQKSLGETQYF. CDR3 nucleotide sequence: TGTGCCAGCTCAACCGGACAGAAGTCCCTGGGGGAGACCCAGTACTTC.

This clone was seen a handful of times. The J gene is TRBJ1-2, the V gene TRBV7-9; perhaps TRBD1 as D (6 bases). V was trimmed by 5 bases and J by 6 bases, leaving 16 bases between them. This CDR3 has 14 amino acids. Looked up from germline, CDR1 is SEHNR and CDR2 is FQNEAQ (reference sequence). DNA of the CDR3: TGTGCCAGCAGCCTTCAAACATACAGGGATGGCTACACCTTC. It yields the protein CASSLQTYRDGYTF.

The CDR3, as DNA: TGTGCCACCAGACAGGGGAATCAGCCCCAGCATTTT. Amino acids: CATRQGNQPQHF. The rearrangement joins TRBV19 to TRBJ1-5, with 8 bases lining up with TRBD1. The germline gives CDR1 LNHDA, CDR2 SQIVND (reference sequence). The ends lost 10 bases at V and 4 bases at J; junction bases unmatched: 3. The CDR3 loop spans 12 amino acids.